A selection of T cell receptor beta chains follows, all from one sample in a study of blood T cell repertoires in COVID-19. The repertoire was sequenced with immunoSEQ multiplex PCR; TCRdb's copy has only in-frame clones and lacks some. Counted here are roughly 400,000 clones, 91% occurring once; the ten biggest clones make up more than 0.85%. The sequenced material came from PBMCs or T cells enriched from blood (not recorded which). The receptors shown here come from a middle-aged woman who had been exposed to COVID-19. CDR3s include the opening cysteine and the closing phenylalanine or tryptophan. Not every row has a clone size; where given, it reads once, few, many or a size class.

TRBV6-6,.,CASRDRDNTEAFF
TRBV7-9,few,CASSLGTGRGYTF
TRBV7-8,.,CASSPQVGHSNQPQHF
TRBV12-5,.,CASGLTGRNEQFF
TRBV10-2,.,CASSLAIYEQYF
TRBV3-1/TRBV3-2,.,CASSQAGQGAGSTEAFF
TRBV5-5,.,CASSLAGVKNSPLHF
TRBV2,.,CASSPDRGNQPQHF
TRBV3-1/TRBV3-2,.,CASSPTPGLNSYEQYF
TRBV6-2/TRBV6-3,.,CASSGGLAVKETQYF
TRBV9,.,CASSDTGAGELFF
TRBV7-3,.,CASSFTGDSYNEQFF
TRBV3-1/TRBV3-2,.,CASSKDRGGYNSPLHF
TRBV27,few,CASSFNRNYGYTF
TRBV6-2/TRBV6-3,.,CASSDPGYTEAFF
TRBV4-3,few,CASSQESRAHEQYF
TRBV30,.,CAWSITNYGYTF
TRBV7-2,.,CASSLRSDRVQETQYF
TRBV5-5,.,CASSFGLAGVYEQYF
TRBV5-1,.,CASSLFPGTEDGYTF
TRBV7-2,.,CASSLDWSRNTEAFF
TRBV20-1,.,CSASIGLGGSPLHF
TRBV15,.,CATSSIGQEDGGPRDNEQFF
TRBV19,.,CASSSPGRASYQPQHF
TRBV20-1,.,CSALKETQYF
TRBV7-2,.,CASSLINRPNTEAFF
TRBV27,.,CASSPGQVLGTEAFF
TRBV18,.,CASSPATGAYEQYF
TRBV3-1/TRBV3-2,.,CASSLGGGGEKEKLFF
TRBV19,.,CASSTRQGVSGNTIYF
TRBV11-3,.,CASSPRHRYEQYF
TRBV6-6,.,CASSYRTGGPLYEQYF
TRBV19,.,CASSSQGATEAFF
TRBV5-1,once,CASSLGGMNTEAFF
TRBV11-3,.,CASSFNPGTPVTEAFF
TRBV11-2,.,CASSFSQGRTEAFF
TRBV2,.,CASSGTSGSRNEQFF
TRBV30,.,CAWSPGTGINYGYTF
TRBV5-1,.,CASSFLPQGLTNQPQHF
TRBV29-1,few,CSTTVTDNYGYTF
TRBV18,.,CASSPVDRGYGYTF
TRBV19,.,CASSGQGRWDNEQFF
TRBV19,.,CASSIPGTGGFNQPQHF
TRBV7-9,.,CASSPRGGAGNTIYF
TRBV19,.,CASSINQGSGNTIYF
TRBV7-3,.,CASSLTGTSGGKNEQFF
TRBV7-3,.,CASSLAGMNTEAFF